A selection of T cell receptor beta chains follows, all from one sample in a study of shared clonotypes between healthy human individuals. TCRdb's copy holds only in-frame clones and misses some; the assay was immunoSEQ multiplex PCR. The data show some 1,900,000 clones, with just under 95% seen just once and 1.2% held by the top ten. Sequenced: naive CD8+ T cells sorted from blood. These receptors were obtained from a man between 18 and 29 years old in good health. Both conserved end residues are part of each CDR3. The D gene is left open where the match is weak. Clone size is stated in some rows and not others, as once, few, many or a class when expanded.

>-|TRBJ2-3|-|TRBV5-8
TGTGCCAGCAGCTTTGGCCAGTGGGGCACAGATACGCAGTATTTT
CASSFGQWGTDTQYF
>TRBD1|TRBJ1-1|-|TRBV15
TGTGCCACCAGCAGCCGACAGGGTAGCACTGAAGCTTTCTTT
CATSSRQGSTEAFF
>TRBD2|TRBJ2-5|-|TRBV4-1
TGCGCCAGCAGCCAGGGGACTCTAGCGGGAGTATGGGAGACCCAGTACTTC
CASSQGTLAGVWETQYF
>-|TRBJ2-7|-|TRBV7-2
TGTGCCAGCAGCTTGGGACTCCGTCCCTACGAGCAGTACTTC
CASSLGLRPYEQYF
>-|TRBJ1-2|once|TRBV7-9
TGTGCCAGCAGCTTAGGGGTCAGTCCTAACTATGGCTACACCTTC
CASSLGVSPNYGYTF
>-|TRBJ1-2|-|TRBV11-2
TGTGCCAGCAGCATGTCGACGGCCTATGGCTACACCTTC
CASSMSTAYGYTF
>-|TRBJ1-1|-|TRBV10-2
TGCGCCAGCAGGGAACACATGAACACTGAAGCTTTCTTT
CASREHMNTEAFF
>TRBD2|TRBJ2-5|-|TRBV7-9
TGTGCCAGCAGCTCACTAGCGGGGGCAGAGACCCAGTACTTC
CASSSLAGAETQYF
>-|TRBJ2-7|-|TRBV12-2
TGTGCAAGTCGCCGAGTCGCCGTAGCGGGCATTTTTAGCTCCTACGAGCAGTACTTC
CASRRVAVAGIFSSYEQYF
>-|TRBJ2-7|-|TRBV7-9
TGTGCCAGCAGCTTAGTGGGGACCTACGAGCAGTACTTC
CASSLVGTYEQYF
>TRBD1|TRBJ1-4|-|TRBV30
TGTGCCTGGAGATCGACAGGGGGGGATGAAAAACTGTTTTTT
CAWRSTGGDEKLFF
>-|TRBJ2-1|-|TRBV11-3
TGTGCCAGCAGCTTAGGGGTGGGGGTCGACAATGAGCAGTTCTTC
CASSLGVGVDNEQFF
>-|TRBJ2-1|-|TRBV28
TGTGCCAGCAGTTTTTTTGTTAGGTATCCCGATGAGCAGTTCTTC
CASSFFVRYPDEQFF
>TRBD1|TRBJ1-5|-|TRBV18
TGTGCCAGCTCACCGGACAGGGCCGACAATCAGCCCCAGCATTTT
CASSPDRADNQPQHF
>-|TRBJ1-3|-|TRBV4-1
TGCGCCAGCAGCCAAGATCAGGTCACTGGAAACACCATATATTTT
CASSQDQVTGNTIYF
>-|TRBJ1-5|-|TRBV19
TGTGCCAGCACTAAACCAGGTTTTCAGCCCCAGCATTTT
CASTKPGFQPQHF
>TRBD1|TRBJ1-2|-|TRBV6-6
TGTGCCAGCAGTTACGATGGACAGGGCGGCGGCTACACCTTC
CASSYDGQGGGYTF
>-|TRBJ1-1|-|TRBV28
TGTGCCAGCAGTCCCTCGGGGATTCCTGGCCTGGCAAACACTGAAGCTTTCTTT
CASSPSGIPGLANTEAFF
>-|TRBJ2-2|-|TRBV6-1
TGTGCCAGCAGTGAAGGGGCAGTTTTATCGAACACCGGGGAGCTGTTTTTT
CASSEGAVLSNTGELFF
>TRBD1|TRBJ1-1|-|TRBV27
TGTGCCAGCAGTCTACAGGGGTGGGACACTGAAGCTTTCTTT
CASSLQGWDTEAFF
>TRBD2|TRBJ2-7|-|TRBV4-1
TGCGCCAGCAGCCCCAAGGCGGGAGGATCCTACGAGCAGTACTTC
CASSPKAGGSYEQYF
>TRBD2|TRBJ2-7|-|TRBV6-1
TGTGCCAGCAGTGAGGGGGGGGTGGCCTACGAGCAGTACTTC
CASSEGGVAYEQYF
>-|TRBJ1-1|-|TRBV7-9
TGTGCCAGCAACTCGCAAAAGACGAACACTGAAGCTTTCTTT
CASNSQKTNTEAFF
>-|TRBJ2-2|-|TRBV4-3
TGCGCCAGCAGCCAAGATTCGGACTTCCCGTCCGGGGAGCTGTTTTTT
CASSQDSDFPSGELFF